The clone carrying this T cell receptor beta chain showed up many times. The antigen is not known. The CDR3 runs 14 residues. CDR1 and CDR2 from the germline V gene are SGHAT and FQNNGV. Trimming left V 1 base short and J 3 bases short, with 10 bases between. TCRdb re-derived calls from the reads in MiXCR, one entry per CDR3 protein. The repertoire holds approximately 500,000 distinct CDR3 sequences, with approximately 17% as singletons. The sample originates from a study of T cell repertoires in cytomegalovirus infection. Looking at the study overall: Public TCR beta signature analysis indicated the presence of both CMV infection and matching HLA type. Whole-study results and caveats: Across the ex vivo response, the dominant clonotypes were HLA-C-restricted CMV-specific TCR beta clonotypes. Based on cumulative public TCR beta family frequency, carriers of CMV plus the relevant HLA were identified.

The sequencing input was CD8+ T cells from PBMCs. V gene TRBV11-2 combines with J gene TRBJ2-7; D is undetermined. The receptor's source is a human donor in good health (CMV status not recorded). Some clones in this sample may be carry-over from other donors' samples. This CDR3 reads CASSLVSTVYEQYF. Written as DNA, the CDR3 is TGTGCCAGCAGCTTAGTCTCCACGGTCTACGAGCAGTACTTC. The complete variable domain, with remaining parts taken from reference TRBV11-2 and TRBJ2-7, reads EAGVAQSPRYKIIEKRQSVAFWCNPISGHATLYWYQQILGQGPKLLIQFQNNGVVDDSQLPKDRFSAERLKGVDSTLKIQPAKLEDSAVYLCASSLVSTVYEQYFGPGTRLTVT.